A selection of T cell receptor beta chains follows, all from one sample in a study of shared clonotypes between healthy human individuals. This table comes from immunoSEQ multiplex PCR, and its TCRdb copy is limited to in-frame clones, with some not included. The data show over 1.4 million clones, 95% to 97% seen once. The sample taken for sequencing was naive CD4+ T cells sorted from blood. The receptors were sampled from a man under 40 in good health. CDR3s include the opening cysteine and the closing phenylalanine or tryptophan. A D gene is named only where the DNA matches it firmly. Clone size is given for some rows only: seen once, a few or many times, or a class if the clone is expanded.

TRBJ2-3,.,TRBV18,.,TGTGCCAGCTCACCGGTCCGGGGTCCGGGCACAGATATGCAGTATTTT,CASSPVRGPGTDMQYF
TRBJ2-5,.,TRBV29-1,.,TGCAGCGTTGCGGGGGGCTCGGGGCAAGAGACCCAGTACTTC,CSVAGGSGQETQYF
TRBJ2-7,TRBD2,TRBV2,.,TGTGCCAGCAGCGATCCTAGCGGGTCCTACGAGCAGTACTTC,CASSDPSGSYEQYF
TRBJ2-1,.,TRBV7-8,.,TGTGCCACCCGGGGCCCGGGGATGGGTGAGCAGTTCTTC,CATRGPGMGEQFF
TRBJ2-2,.,TRBV7-9,.,TGTGCCAGCAGCCACGGGGGTAGACATATCACCGGGGAGCTGTTTTTT,CASSHGGRHITGELFF
TRBJ1-1,.,TRBV19,.,TGTGCCAGTAGTATTGTGCGGGGGGAGAGCACTGAAGCTTTCTTT,CASSIVRGESTEAFF
TRBJ1-1,TRBD1,TRBV2,few,TGTGCCAGCATCGAGGACAGGGTTGTCACTGAAGCTTTCTTT,CASIEDRVVTEAFF
TRBJ2-5,.,TRBV7-6,.,TGTGCCAGCAGCCGCGGCTTCACGGGAGAGACCCAGTACTTC,CASSRGFTGETQYF
TRBJ2-3,.,TRBV18,.,TGTGCCAGCTCACCAAGTCGACTGGCTAGCACAGATACGCAGTATTTT,CASSPSRLASTDTQYF
TRBJ1-2,.,TRBV6-5,.,TGTGCCAGCAGTTACCCGGGGACGCTTGGCTACACCTTC,CASSYPGTLGYTF
TRBJ2-7,.,TRBV27,.,TGTGCCAGCAGTTTCGTATCCGGACCGAACGAGCAGTACTTC,CASSFVSGPNEQYF
TRBJ1-1,.,TRBV18,.,TGTGCCAGCTCACCACCGGAGGGGAACACTGAAGCTTTCTTT,CASSPPEGNTEAFF
TRBJ2-7,TRBD2,TRBV7-6,once,TGTGCCAGCAGCCCACTTTGGACTAGTACTCAGGAGCAGTACTTC,CASSPLWTSTQEQYF
TRBJ1-3,.,TRBV10-3,.,TGTGCCATCAGTGAGCCGGCCCCGGAATCTGGAAACACCATATATTTT,CAISEPAPESGNTIYF
TRBJ2-2,TRBD2,TRBV28,.,TGTGCCAGCAGTTCGCCTCGGACTAGCGGGAGGTCTAGCACCGGGGAGCTGTTTTTT,CASSSPRTSGRSSTGELFF
TRBJ2-5,.,TRBV9,.,TGTGCCAGCAGCCCCAGAGAGGGTGCATCACCAGAGACCCAGTACTTC,CASSPREGASPETQYF
TRBJ2-7,.,TRBV6-1,.,TGTGCCAGCAGTCCTAGGGACAACTACGAGCAGTACTTC,CASSPRDNYEQYF
TRBJ1-1,.,TRBV7-9,.,TGTGCCAGCAGCTACCGCAGGGGCGGAGTGGAAGCTTTCTTT,CASSYRRGGVEAFF
TRBJ2-2,.,TRBV6-6,.,TGTGCCAGCAGTTACGGCGCAGGGCAGATGATCGGGGAGCTGTTTTTT,CASSYGAGQMIGELFF
TRBJ2-1,.,TRBV5-4,.,TGTGCCAGCAGCCGCCCGTCAGGGATCGGATACAATGAGCAGTTCTTC,CASSRPSGIGYNEQFF
TRBJ2-3,.,TRBV10-2,.,TGCGCCAGCAGTGTTACAGGGTCAGATACGCAGTATTTT,CASSVTGSDTQYF
TRBJ1-3,.,TRBV5-1,.,TGCGCCAGCAGTGAGGCTAGCTCTGGAAACACCATATATTTT,CASSEASSGNTIYF
TRBJ1-1,.,TRBV11-2,.,TGTGCCAGCAGGGCACACCGAGACGGCGACACTGAAGCTTTCTTT,CASRAHRDGDTEAFF
TRBJ2-5,TRBD2,TRBV5-6,.,TGTGCCAGCAGCTGGATGACTAGCGGGAGTTATTGGGAGACCCAGTACTTC,CASSWMTSGSYWETQYF
TRBJ2-7,TRBD2,TRBV5-4,.,TGTGCCAGCAGCTTGGGACTAGCGGGAAACTACGAGCAGTACTTC,CASSLGLAGNYEQYF
TRBJ2-1,.,TRBV29-1,.,TGCAGTGATGCCCGGGACTTCTCCTACAATGAGCAGTTCTTC,CSDARDFSYNEQFF
TRBJ1-4,TRBD1,TRBV28,.,TGTGCCAGCAGTTTCTTATGGCACAGGGGCGAAAAGGAAACTAATGAAAAACTGTTTTTT,CASSFLWHRGEKETNEKLFF
TRBJ2-1,TRBD2,TRBV9,.,TGTGCCAGCAGCGTAGCCGGGACTAGCGGGAGGGGGCCCTCCTACAATGAGCAGTTCTTC,CASSVAGTSGRGPSYNEQFF
TRBJ2-1,.,TRBV11-1,once,TGTGCCAGCAGCCCGGAGGTAGGGCTGTACAATGAGCAGTTCTTC,CASSPEVGLYNEQFF
TRBJ2-7,TRBD2,TRBV29-1,once,TGCAGCGTTGAAGAATACAGTAGCGGGAGCTCCTACGAGCAGTACTTC,CSVEEYSSGSSYEQYF
TRBJ2-5,.,TRBV29-1,.,TGCAGCGCCGACGGGCCAGAAGGGCAGGAGACCCAGTACTTC,CSADGPEGQETQYF
TRBJ2-1,TRBD2,TRBV9,.,TGTGCCAGCAGCGTAGGCGGGACTAGGCTTGGGAATGAGCAGTTCTTC,CASSVGGTRLGNEQFF
TRBJ2-7,.,TRBV13,.,TGTGCCAGCAGCTCCAACTACGAGCAGTACTTC,CASSSNYEQYF
TRBJ1-4,.,TRBV28,.,TGTGCCAGCAGTTTATTGGTAGGGACCGGCAGGGGACTGTTTTTT,CASSLLVGTGRGLFF
TRBJ2-7,.,TRBV14,.,TGTGCCAGCAGCCAAGATTTCGGGCGGCACTACGAGCAGTACTTC,CASSQDFGRHYEQYF
TRBJ2-7,.,TRBV6-6,.,TGTGCCAGCAGTCCCGGGACCCCCGGCATCTACGAGCAGTACTTC,CASSPGTPGIYEQYF
TRBJ1-5,TRBD1,TRBV18,.,TGTGCCAGCTCACCACAGGGGGCTGATCAGCCCCAGCATTTT,CASSPQGADQPQHF
TRBJ1-5,.,TRBV10-2,.,TGCGCCAGCAGCGTGGACAGCGTCAATCAGCCCCAGCATTTT,CASSVDSVNQPQHF
TRBJ2-1,.,TRBV5-1,.,TGCGCCAGCAATCCACAACAGGGAGGATTTTTTAGGTACAATGAGCAGTTCTTC,CASNPQQGGFFRYNEQFF
TRBJ2-7,.,TRBV28,.,TGTGCCAGCAGCCTTAGGGCTCAAGAGCAGTACTTC,CASSLRAQEQYF
TRBJ2-5,.,TRBV2,.,TGTGCCAGCAGTGGTTTAGCACAAGAGACCCAGTACTTC,CASSGLAQETQYF
TRBJ2-5,TRBD2,TRBV5-6,.,TGTGCCAGCAGCTCCTCCCTAGCGGGAGGAGAGACCCAGTACTTC,CASSSSLAGGETQYF
TRBJ2-7,TRBD1,TRBV28,.,TGTGCCAGCAGTTTATGCAGGTTTGGGGAACAGGGGTGCTCCTACGAGCAGTACTTC,CASSLCRFGEQGCSYEQYF